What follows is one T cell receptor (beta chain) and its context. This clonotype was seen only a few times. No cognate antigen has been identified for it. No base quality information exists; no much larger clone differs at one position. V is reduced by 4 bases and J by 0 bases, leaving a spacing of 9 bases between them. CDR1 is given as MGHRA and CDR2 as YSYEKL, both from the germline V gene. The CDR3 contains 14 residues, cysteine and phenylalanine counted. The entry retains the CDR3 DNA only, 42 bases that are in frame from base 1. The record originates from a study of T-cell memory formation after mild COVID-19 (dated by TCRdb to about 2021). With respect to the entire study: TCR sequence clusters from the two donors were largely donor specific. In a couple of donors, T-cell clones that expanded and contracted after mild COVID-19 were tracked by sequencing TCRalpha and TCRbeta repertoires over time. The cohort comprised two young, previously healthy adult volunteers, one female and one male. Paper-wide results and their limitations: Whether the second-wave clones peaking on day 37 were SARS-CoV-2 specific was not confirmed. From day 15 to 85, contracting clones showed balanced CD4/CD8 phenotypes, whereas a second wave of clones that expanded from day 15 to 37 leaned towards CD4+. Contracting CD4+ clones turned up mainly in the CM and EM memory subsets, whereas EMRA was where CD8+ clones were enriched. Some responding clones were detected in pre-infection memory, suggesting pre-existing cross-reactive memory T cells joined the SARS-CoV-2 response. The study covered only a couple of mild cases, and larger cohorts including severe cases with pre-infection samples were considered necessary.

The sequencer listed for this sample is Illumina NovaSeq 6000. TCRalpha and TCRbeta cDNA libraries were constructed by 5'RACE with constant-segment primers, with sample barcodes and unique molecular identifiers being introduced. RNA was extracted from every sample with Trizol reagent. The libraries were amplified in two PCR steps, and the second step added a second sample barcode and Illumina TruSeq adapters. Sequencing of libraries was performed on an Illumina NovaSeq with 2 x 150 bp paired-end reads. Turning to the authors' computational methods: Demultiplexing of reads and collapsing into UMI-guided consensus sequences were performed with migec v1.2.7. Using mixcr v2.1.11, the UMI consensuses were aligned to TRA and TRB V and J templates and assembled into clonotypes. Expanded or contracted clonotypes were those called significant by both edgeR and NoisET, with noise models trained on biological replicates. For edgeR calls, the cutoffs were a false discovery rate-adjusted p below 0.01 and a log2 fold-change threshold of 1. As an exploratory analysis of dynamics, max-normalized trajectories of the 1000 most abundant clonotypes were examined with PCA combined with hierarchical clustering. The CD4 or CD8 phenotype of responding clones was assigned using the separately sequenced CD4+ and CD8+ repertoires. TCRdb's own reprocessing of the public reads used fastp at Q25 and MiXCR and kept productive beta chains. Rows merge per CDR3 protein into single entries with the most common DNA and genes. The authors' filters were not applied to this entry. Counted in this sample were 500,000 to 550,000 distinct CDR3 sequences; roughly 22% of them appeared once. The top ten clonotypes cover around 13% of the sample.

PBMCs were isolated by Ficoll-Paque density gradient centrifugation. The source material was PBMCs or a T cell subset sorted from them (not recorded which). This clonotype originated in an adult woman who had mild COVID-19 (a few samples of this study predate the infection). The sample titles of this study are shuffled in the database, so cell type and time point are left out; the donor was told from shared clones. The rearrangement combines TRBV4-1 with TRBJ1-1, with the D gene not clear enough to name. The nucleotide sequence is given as TGCGCCAGCAGCCCCGGAGACATGAACACTGAAGCTTTCTTT. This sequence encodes CASSPGDMNTEAFF.